This T cell receptor (beta chain) was identified in a study of T-cell reconstitution after alpha-beta-depleted transplantation in children. Preparing the TCRbeta library involved the use of unique molecular identifiers. TCRdb used MiXCR to reprocess the PCR reads, holding one entry per CDR3 protein. The sample has around 450,000 distinct CDR3 sequences, about 17% seen once. Notes on the study in general: For some patients, TCRbeta diversity was high at day 60 because of recipient T cells and thymic progenitors that survived.

Germline V CDR1 and CDR2: SQVTM, ANQGSEA. Trimming stripped 3 bases from V and 3 bases from J, with 6 bases between. This CDR3 contains 11 residues. This clonotype has just a few counts. Its antigen remains unidentified. The clonotype originates from a boy younger than two who had a stem cell transplant for Wiskott-Aldrich syndrome, so the T cells may come from the graft donor. The sample here was PBMCs, mostly from graft donor cells, taken 360 days after TCRalphabeta/CD19-depleted stem cell transplant. The J gene is TRBJ2-7, the V gene TRBV29-1; D remains unclear. CDR3 sequence reads: CSVDSDYEQYF. As DNA, the CDR3 is TGCAGCGTTGATTCGGACTACGAGCAGTACTTC.